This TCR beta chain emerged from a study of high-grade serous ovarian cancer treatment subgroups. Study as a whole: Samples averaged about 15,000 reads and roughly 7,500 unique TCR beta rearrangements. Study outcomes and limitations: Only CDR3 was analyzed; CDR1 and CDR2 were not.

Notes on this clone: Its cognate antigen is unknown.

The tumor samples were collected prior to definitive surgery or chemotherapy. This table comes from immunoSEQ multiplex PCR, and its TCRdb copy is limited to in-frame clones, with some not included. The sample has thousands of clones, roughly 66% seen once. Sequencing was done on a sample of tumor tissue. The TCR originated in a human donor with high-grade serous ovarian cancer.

The CDR3, as DNA: TGTGCCAGCAGCTTCACCTCTAGCGGGGGAGGGGGCACAGATACGCAGTATTTT. Translated: CASSFTSSGGGGTDTQYF. The genes are TRBV7-2 and TRBJ2-3, with 10 bases matching TRBD2. The CDR3 has 18 amino acids. The germline gives CDR1 SGHTA, CDR2 FQGNSA. V shed 3 bases and J 1 base; nucleotides not matched to a gene: 10.